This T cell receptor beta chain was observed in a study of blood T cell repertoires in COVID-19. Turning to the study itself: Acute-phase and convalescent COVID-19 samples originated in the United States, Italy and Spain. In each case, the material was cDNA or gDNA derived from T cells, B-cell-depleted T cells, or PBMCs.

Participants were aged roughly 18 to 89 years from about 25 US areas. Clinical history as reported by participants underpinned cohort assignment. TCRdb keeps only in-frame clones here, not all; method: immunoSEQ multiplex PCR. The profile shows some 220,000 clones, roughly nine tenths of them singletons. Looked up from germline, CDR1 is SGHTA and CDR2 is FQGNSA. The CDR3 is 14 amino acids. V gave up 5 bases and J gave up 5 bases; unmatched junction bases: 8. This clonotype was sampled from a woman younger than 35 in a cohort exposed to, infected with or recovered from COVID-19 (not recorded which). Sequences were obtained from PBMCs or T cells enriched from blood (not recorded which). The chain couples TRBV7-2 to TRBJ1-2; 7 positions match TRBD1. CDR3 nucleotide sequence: TGTGCCAGCAGCCCCTATGCGGGACAGTATGGCTACACCTTC. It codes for CASSPYAGQYGYTF.